The 24 T cell receptor beta chains presented below share a single source sample, sequenced in a study of Graves' ophthalmopathy and Graves' hyperthyroidism. The authors amplified TCR beta CDR3 regions, and they did so from RNA transcripts for repertoire sequencing. The library came from an HTBI-primed first-round RT-PCR and a second-round multiplex PCR. TCRdb re-analysed the multiplex PCR reads in MiXCR, keeping a single row per CDR3 protein. This table has 450,000 to 600,000 distinct CDR3 sequences, about two fifths appearing once. The specimen sequenced was peripheral blood or thyroid tissue (not recorded which). The source is an adult man with Graves' hyperthyroidism.

The gene calls are TRBV30 and TRBJ1-2; 7 bases agree with TRBD1. The V segment lost 8 bases and the J segment 2 bases; nucleotides outside the gene matches: 11. Germline CDR1 is GTSNPN and CDR2 is SVGIG (reference sequence). The CDR3 runs to 14 residues. CDR3 nucleotides: TGTGCCGGCGTACCTCAGGGGGGGAACTATGGCTACACCTTC. Its translation: CAGVPQGGNYGYTF.

The rearrangement uses TRBV20-1 and TRBJ1-2, with a possible D match to TRBD1 (5 bases). Germline V gene lookup returns CDR1 DFQATT and CDR2 SNEGSKA (reference sequence). CDR3 length equals 15 residues. V lost 3 bases and J lost 1, with 15 bases in between. The CDR3 protein is CSASELGRNNYGYTF. In DNA form, the CDR3 reads TGCAGTGCTAGCGAGCTGGGACGGAATAACTATGGCTACACCTTC.

The rearrangement links TRBV10-3 to TRBJ1-5, with 10 bases lining up with TRBD1. Trimming took 4 bases from V and 6 from J; bases not matched to a gene: 12. The V gene's germline CDR1 is ENHRY and CDR2 SYGVKD. There are 17 residues in the CDR3. Here the CDR3 reads CAISASSDRDRGQPQHF. The CDR3 coding sequence is TGTGCCATCAGTGCGTCAAGCGACCGGGACAGGGGTCAGCCCCAGCATTTT.

The V and J genes are TRBV5-7 and TRBJ2-7, with 10 bases identical to TRBD2. TRBV5-7 is classed as an ORF, of uncertain function. V trimming: 10 bases; J trimming: 7 bases; junction bases outside the gene matches: 17. The CDR3 consists of 15 residues. The CDR3 loop is CAWSPPGLARPEQYF. As DNA, the CDR3 is TGTGCCTGGAGTCCCCCGGGACTAGCGAGGCCAGAGCAGTACTTC.

This clonotype came up a few times. The chain combines TRBV19 with TRBJ1-2; D is undetermined. This CDR3 spans 14 amino acids. Germline V gene data show CDR1 as LNHDA and CDR2 as SQIVND (reference sequence). Trimming pared 4 bases from V and 1 base from J, leaving 10 bases between. The CDR3 nucleotides read TGTGCCAGTAGTACCTCCGGGAATAACTATGGCTACACCTTC. This translates into CASSTSGNNYGYTF.

Note on this clonotype: A much larger clone lies one base from this, so it may be a read error. The chain joins TRBV7-2 to TRBJ1-4, with a possible D match to TRBD1 (6 bases). The CDR3 extends over 14 amino acids. The germline V gene has CDR1 SGHTA and CDR2 FQGNSA. The CDR3 DNA is TGTGCCAGCAGCTCTGGGGGGGCAAATGGAAAACTGTTTTTT. This codes for CASSSGGANGKLFF.

The rearrangement uses TRBV30 and TRBJ2-7; 8 bases are a match to TRBD1. The V segment lost 5 bases and the J segment 3 bases; nucleotides outside the gene matches: 9. Germline V CDR1 and CDR2: GTSNPN, SVGIG (reference sequence). The CDR3 runs to 14 residues. For the CDR3, the DNA is TGTGCCTGGGCCTCCAGGACAGGGAGCTACGAGCAGTACTTC. This codes for CAWASRTGSYEQYF.

The table lists this clonotype with many counts. The chain combines TRBV7-2 with TRBJ2-7; the match to TRBD2 covers 10 bases. V lost 4 bases to trimming and J lost 0 bases; unmatched junction nucleotides: 3. Germline V gene data show CDR1 as SGHTA and CDR2 as FQGNSA. The CDR3 spans 15 residues. The CDR3 DNA reads as TGTGCCAGCAGCTCCTCTAGCGGGAGCTCCTACGAGCAGTACTTC. It codes for CASSSSSGSSYEQYF. Variable domain in full (rest from reference TRBV7-2 and TRBJ2-7): GAGVSQSPSNKVTEKGKDVELRCDPISGHTALYWYRQSLGQGLEFLIYFQGNSAPDKSGLPSDRFSAERTGGSVSTLTIQRTQQEDSAVYLCASSSSSGSSYEQYFGPGTRLTVT.

The chain uses TRBV29-1 and TRBJ2-5; 12 bases align to TRBD2. Per germline, CDR1 SQVTM and CDR2 ANQGSEA. Unmatched junction bases numbered 7, after V lost 3 bases and J lost 5 bases. CDR3 length equals 15 residues. CDR3 loop: CSVESSGGAGETQYF. The DNA of the CDR3 is TGCAGCGTTGAGTCTAGCGGGGGGGCTGGTGAGACCCAGTACTTC. The complete variable domain, with remaining parts taken from reference TRBV29-1 and TRBJ2-5, reads SAVISQKPSRDICQRGTSLTIQCQVDSQVTMMFWYRQQPGQSLTLIATANQGSEATYESGFVIDKFPISRPNLTFSTLTVSNMSPEDSSIYLCSVESSGGAGETQYFGPGTRLLVL.

This clonotype occurred many times. The chain is built from TRBV5-8 and TRBJ1-1; 8 positions agree with TRBD1. Germline assignment: CDR1 SGHTS and CDR2 YDEGEE. The CDR3 runs 14 residues. V gave up 5 bases and J gave up 5 bases; unmatched junction bases: 8. The CDR3 spells CASSSGQGRTEAFF. DNA of the CDR3: TGTGCCAGCAGTTCAGGACAGGGACGAACTGAAGCTTTCTTT.

This chain uses TRBV10-2 with TRBJ2-6, with a weak D call TRBD1 (5 bases). Germline CDR1 is WSHSY and CDR2 is SAAADI. The length of the CDR3 is 14 residues. Trimming left V 9 bases short and J 6 bases short, with 15 bases between. The CDR3 DNA follows: TGCGCCAGTGCCGACAGTCCTGAGGCCAACGTCCTGACTTTC. Protein sequence: CASADSPEANVLTF.

For this clonotype: Given a much more abundant clone one base away, this may be a read error. The CDR3 end shows no conserved phenylalanine or tryptophan, and so a read error is likely. The chain employs TRBV2 and TRBJ2-7; perhaps TRBD1 as D (5 bases). This CDR3 contains 13 residues. Between the trimmed V and J ends, which lost 5 bases and 2 bases, there was a span of 10 bases. Germline CDR1 is SNHLY and CDR2 is FYNNEI. In DNA form, the CDR3 reads TGTGCCAGCAGTTCAGGGAATGCCTACGAGCAGTACCTC. This translates into CASSSGNAYEQYL.

V is TRBV20-1 and J is TRBJ2-2; 12 bases fit TRBD1. Germline V gene sequence: CDR1 DFQATT, CDR2 SNEGSKA (reference sequence). This CDR3 region has 14 residues. Losses at the gene ends were 5 bases for V and 6 bases for J; bases not matched to a gene: 4. CDR3 loop: CSASGTGGSGELFF. Here the CDR3 DNA reads TGCAGTGCTTCCGGGACAGGGGGCTCCGGGGAGCTGTTTTTT.

CDR3 protein: CATSSPGATTYEQYF. The CDR3 nucleotides read TGTGCCACCAGCAGCCCAGGGGCTACTACCTACGAGCAGTACTTC. V gene TRBV15 combines with J gene TRBJ2-7, with a tentative D call TRBD1 (6 bases). V was trimmed by 3 bases and J by 2 bases, leaving 14 bases between them. Germline V gene lookup returns CDR1 LNHNV and CDR2 YYDKDF (reference sequence). The CDR3 covers 15 residues.

This sequence joins TRBV29-1 and TRBJ2-6; a weak D match, TRBD1 (6 bases). This CDR3 contains 12 residues. CDR1 and CDR2 (germline): SQVTM, ANQGSEA. V lost 7 bases to trimming and J lost 7 bases, with 11 bases between them. The CDR3 protein is CSAVGTANVLTF. The CDR3 bases are TGCAGCGCCGTGGGGACAGCCAACGTCCTGACTTTC. Supplemented by reference TRBV29-1 and TRBJ2-6, the full variable domain reads SAVISQKPSRDICQRGTSLTIQCQVDSQVTMMFWYRQQPGQSLTLIATANQGSEATYESGFVIDKFPISRPNLTFSTLTVSNMSPEDSSIYLCSAVGTANVLTFGAGSRLTVL.

This clonotype has a count of ten or more. The rearrangement links TRBV12-3 or TRBV12-4 to TRBJ1-2; 9 bases agree with TRBD1. With 5 bases clipped from V and 7 bases from J, the junction kept 14 bases outside the gene matches. CDR3 length equals 16 residues. The CDR3 region has the DNA TGTGCCAGCAGTGCGAGGGGGGGACAGGGCGCGCGTGGCTACACCTTC. Translated, it gives CASSARGGQGARGYTF.

V gene TRBV20-1 combines with J gene TRBJ2-7; 10 positions match TRBD2. The germline V gene has CDR1 DFQATT and CDR2 SNEGSKA (reference sequence). CDR3 size: 16 residues. Trimming took 1 base from V and 0 from J; bases not matched to a gene: 6. In nucleotides, the CDR3 is TGCAGTGCTAGAGTCCCATGGACTAGCGGCTCCTACGAGCAGTACTTC. This gives the protein CSARVPWTSGSYEQYF.

This clonotype has at least ten counts. This sequence joins TRBV6-5 and TRBJ2-5, with D possibly matching TRBD1 (5 bases). The CDR3 sequence is 14 residues long. Trimming cost V 5 bases and J 0 bases, with 10 bases left between them. Germline V gives CDR1 MNHEY, CDR2 SVGAGI. CDR3 DNA sequence: TGTGCCAGCAGTCAACAGGAGTACCAAGAGACCCAGTACTTC. This translates into CASSQQEYQETQYF.

This chain links TRBV7-9 with TRBJ2-5; 9 nucleotides agree with TRBD1. Germline CDR1 SEHNR, CDR2 FQNEAQ (reference sequence). This CDR3 region has 14 residues. J gave up 5 bases and V 5 bases, and 6 bases lay outside the gene matches. The CDR3 loop reads CASSLGQGIETQYF. The CDR3 DNA reads TGTGCCAGCAGCCTGGGACAGGGAATCGAGACCCAGTACTTC.

This clonotype was detected only a few times. This chain connects TRBV4-1 to TRBJ2-2, with 10 positions matching TRBD2. Germline loops: CDR1 MGHRA, CDR2 YSYEKL. There are 16 residues in the CDR3. The V gene end was trimmed by 1 base and the J gene end by 3 bases; junction bases not matched to a gene: 2. In DNA form, the CDR3 reads TGCGCCAGCAGCCAAGGGACTAGCGGATACACCGGGGAGCTGTTTTTT. Translation: CASSQGTSGYTGELFF.

Details on this clonotype: This may be a read error: a much more frequent sequence differs by one nucleotide. The chain links TRBV2 to TRBJ1-6; 7 nucleotides line up with TRBD1. Germline CDR1 and CDR2: SNHLY and FYNNEI. CDR3 length equals 16 residues. The trim removed 0 bases at V and 11 bases at J, leaving 10 bases unmatched. The CDR3, as DNA: TGTGCCAGCAGTGAAGCGCAGGGCAGGGGGGAGCCACCCCTCCACTTT. Translation: CASSEAQGRGEPPLHF.

This rearrangement joins TRBV25-1 to TRBJ2-7; 10 bases map to TRBD2. Germline-derived CDR1 and CDR2 are MGHDK and SYGVNS. After removal of 8 bases from V and 1 base from J, the junction contained 11 bases not matched to a gene. The CDR3 sequence is 16 residues long. The CDR3 sequence is CASRGGSGRGSYEQYF. The CDR3 bases are TGTGCCAGCCGAGGGGGAAGCGGGAGGGGGTCCTACGAGCAGTACTTC.

At least ten counts were recorded for this clonotype. The chain links TRBV20-1 to TRBJ1-2; D ambiguous. The CDR3 contains 13 residues. V lost 3 bases, J lost 8 bases, and 16 bases lay in between. Germline CDR1 is DFQATT and CDR2 is SNEGSKA (reference sequence). CDR3 protein: CSASQVAPEGYTF. The DNA of the CDR3 is TGCAGTGCTAGCCAGGTGGCGCCGGAAGGCTACACCTTC.

The V call is TRBV19, the J call TRBJ1-2; 10 bases line up with TRBD1. The J segment lost 6 bases and the V segment lost 5 bases, leaving 6 bases of the junction unmatched. The CDR3 loop spans 14 amino acids. Germline V gene data show CDR1 as LNHDA and CDR2 as SQIVND (reference sequence). The CDR3 loop reads CASSPGQGRHGYTF. CDR3 nucleotides: TGTGCCAGTAGTCCGGGACAGGGGCGGCATGGCTACACCTTC.